This T cell receptor (beta chain) was recorded in a study of T cell repertoires in cytomegalovirus infection. Study background: HLA-B-restricted CMV epitopes that are well studied, plus recently identified HLA-C-restricted ones, were used by the study. CMV infection together with matching HLA type was indicated by public TCR beta signatures. The study, taken as a whole, reports: The ex vivo response showed dominance by HLA-C-restricted CMV-specific TCR beta clonotypes.

This CDR3 comprises 15 residues. Trimming removed 3 bases at V and 2 bases at J, with 13 bases between. The germline CDR1 and CDR2 sequences are LNHDA and SQIVND (reference sequence). TCRdb fed the reads into MiXCR, producing one record per CDR3 protein. The data contain 250,000 to 300,000 distinct CDR3 sequences, about 20% of them singletons. Notes on this clonotype: The antigen is undetermined.

This TCR was sampled from a human donor in good health (CMV status not recorded). Some clones in this sample may be carry-over from other donors' samples. The sequencing used cultured PBMCs, collected from culture after CMV antigen stimulation. The rearrangement uses TRBV19 and TRBJ1-1; no firm D call. The CDR3 nucleotides are TGTGCCAGTAGTATTAAGGAACATTTTAACACTGAAGCTTTCTTT. Translating gives CASSIKEHFNTEAFF.